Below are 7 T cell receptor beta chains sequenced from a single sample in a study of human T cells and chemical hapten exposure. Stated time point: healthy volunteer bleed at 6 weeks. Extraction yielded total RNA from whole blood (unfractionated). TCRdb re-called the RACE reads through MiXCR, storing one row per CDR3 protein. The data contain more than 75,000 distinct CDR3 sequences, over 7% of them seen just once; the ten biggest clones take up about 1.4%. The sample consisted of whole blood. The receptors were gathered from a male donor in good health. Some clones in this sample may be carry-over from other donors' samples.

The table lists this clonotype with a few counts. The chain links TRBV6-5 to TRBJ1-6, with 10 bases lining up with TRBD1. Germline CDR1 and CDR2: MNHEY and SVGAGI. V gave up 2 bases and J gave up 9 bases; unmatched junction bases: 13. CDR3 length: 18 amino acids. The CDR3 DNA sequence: TGTGCCAGCAGTTACGACAGTCTCCGGGACAGGGGTCCTTCACCCCTCCACTTT. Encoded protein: CASSYDSLRDRGPSPLHF.

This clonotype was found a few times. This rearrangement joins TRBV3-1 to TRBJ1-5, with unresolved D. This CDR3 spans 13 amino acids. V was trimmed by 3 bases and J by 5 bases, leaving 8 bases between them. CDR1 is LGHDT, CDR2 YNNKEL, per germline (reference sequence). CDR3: CASSHSLHQPQHF. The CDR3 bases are TGTGCCAGCAGCCATTCTCTTCATCAGCCCCAGCATTTT.

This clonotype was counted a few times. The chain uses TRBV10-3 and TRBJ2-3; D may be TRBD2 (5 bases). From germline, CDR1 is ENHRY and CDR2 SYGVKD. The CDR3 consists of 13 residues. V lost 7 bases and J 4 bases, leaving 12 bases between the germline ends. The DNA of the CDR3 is TGTGCCATCAAGAGGGAGAACTCAGATACGCAGTATTTT. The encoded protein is CAIKRENSDTQYF.

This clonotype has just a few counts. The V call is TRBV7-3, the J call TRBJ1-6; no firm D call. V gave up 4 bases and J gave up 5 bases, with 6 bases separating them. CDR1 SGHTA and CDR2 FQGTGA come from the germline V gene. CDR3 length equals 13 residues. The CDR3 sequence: CASSSGNNSPLHF. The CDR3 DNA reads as TGTGCCAGCAGCTCCGGCAATAATTCACCCCTCCACTTT. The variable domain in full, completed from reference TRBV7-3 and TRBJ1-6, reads GAGVSQTPSNKVTEKGKYVELRCDPISGHTALYWYRQSLGQGPEFLIYFQGTGAADDSGLPNDRFFAVRPEGSVSTLKIQRTERGDSAVYLCASSSGNNSPLHFGNGTRLTVT.

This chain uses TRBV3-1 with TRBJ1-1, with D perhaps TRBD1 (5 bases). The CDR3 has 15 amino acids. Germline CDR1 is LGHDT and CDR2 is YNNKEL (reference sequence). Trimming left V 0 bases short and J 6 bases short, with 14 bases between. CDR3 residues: CASSQEPRGAAEAFF. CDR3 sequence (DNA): TGTGCCAGCAGCCAAGAACCTAGAGGGGCAGCTGAAGCTTTCTTT.

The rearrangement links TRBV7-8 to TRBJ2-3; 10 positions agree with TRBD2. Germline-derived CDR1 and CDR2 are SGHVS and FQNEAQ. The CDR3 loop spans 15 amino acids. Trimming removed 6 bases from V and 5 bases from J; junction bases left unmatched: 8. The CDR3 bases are TGTGCCAGCAGGAGTCTAGCGGGAGCCTTAGATACGCAGTATTTT. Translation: CASRSLAGALDTQYF. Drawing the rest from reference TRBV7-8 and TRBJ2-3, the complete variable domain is GAGVSQSPRYKVAKRGQDVALRCDPISGHVSLFWYQQALGQGPEFLTYFQNEAQLDKSGLPSDRFFAERPEGSVSTLKIQRTQQEDSAVYLCASRSLAGALDTQYFGPGTRLTVL.

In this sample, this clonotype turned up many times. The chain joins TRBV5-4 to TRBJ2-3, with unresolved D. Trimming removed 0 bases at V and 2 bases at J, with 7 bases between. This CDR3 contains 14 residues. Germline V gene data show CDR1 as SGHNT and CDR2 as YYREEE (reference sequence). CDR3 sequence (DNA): TGTGCCAGCAGCTTGGCAGTTCTCACAGATACGCAGTATTTT. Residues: CASSLAVLTDTQYF.